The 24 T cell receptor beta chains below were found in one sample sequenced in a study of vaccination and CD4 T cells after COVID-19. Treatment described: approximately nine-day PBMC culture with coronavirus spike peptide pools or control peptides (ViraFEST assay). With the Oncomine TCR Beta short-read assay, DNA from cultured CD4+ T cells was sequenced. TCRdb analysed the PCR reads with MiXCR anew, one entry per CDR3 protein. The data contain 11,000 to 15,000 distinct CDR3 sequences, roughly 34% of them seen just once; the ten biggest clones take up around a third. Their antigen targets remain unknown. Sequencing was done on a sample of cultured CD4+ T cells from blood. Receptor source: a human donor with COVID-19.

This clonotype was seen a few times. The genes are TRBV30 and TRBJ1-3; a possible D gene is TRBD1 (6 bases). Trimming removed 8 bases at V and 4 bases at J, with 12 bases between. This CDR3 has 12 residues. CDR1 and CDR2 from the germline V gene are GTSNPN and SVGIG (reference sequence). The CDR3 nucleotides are TGTGCCCGAAGGGACACAGGAAACACCATATATTTT. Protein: CARRDTGNTIYF.

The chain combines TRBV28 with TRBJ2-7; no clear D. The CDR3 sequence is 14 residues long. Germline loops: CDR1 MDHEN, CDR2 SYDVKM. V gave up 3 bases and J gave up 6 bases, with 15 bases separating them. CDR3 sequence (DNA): TGTGCCAGCAGTTTGGTCAGAGGCCGACGCGAGCAGTACTTC. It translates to CASSLVRGRREQYF.

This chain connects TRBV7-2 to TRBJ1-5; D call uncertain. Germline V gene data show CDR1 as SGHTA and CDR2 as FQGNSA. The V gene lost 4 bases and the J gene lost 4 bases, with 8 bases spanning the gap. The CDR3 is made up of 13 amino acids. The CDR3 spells CASSSTRNQPQHF. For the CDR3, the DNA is TGTGCCAGCAGCTCGACGAGAAATCAGCCCCAGCATTTT.

The CDR3 is CASSPGLAGGEETQYF. The CDR3 DNA reads TGTGCCAGCAGTCCCGGACTAGCGGGGGGGGAAGAGACCCAGTACTTC. V is TRBV12-3 or TRBV12-4 and J is TRBJ2-5, with 15 bases fitting TRBD2. The ends lost 5 bases at V and 3 bases at J; junction bases unmatched: 4. The CDR3 is 16 residues long.

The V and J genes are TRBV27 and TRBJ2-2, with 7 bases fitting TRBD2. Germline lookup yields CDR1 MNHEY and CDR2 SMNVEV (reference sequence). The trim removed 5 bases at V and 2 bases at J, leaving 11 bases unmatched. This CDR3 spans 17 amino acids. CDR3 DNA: TGTGCCAGCAGTCCCTCTACCGGGACTATAAACACCGGGGAGCTGTTTTTT. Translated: CASSPSTGTINTGELFF.

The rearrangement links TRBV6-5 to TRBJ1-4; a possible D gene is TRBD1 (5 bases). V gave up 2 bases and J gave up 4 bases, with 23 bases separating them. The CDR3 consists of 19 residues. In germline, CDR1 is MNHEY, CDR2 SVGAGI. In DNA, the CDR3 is TGTGCCAGCAGTTACCTCCCTGCACGGGTTGACAGCCTTAATGAAAAACTGTTTTTT. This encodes CASSYLPARVDSLNEKLFF.

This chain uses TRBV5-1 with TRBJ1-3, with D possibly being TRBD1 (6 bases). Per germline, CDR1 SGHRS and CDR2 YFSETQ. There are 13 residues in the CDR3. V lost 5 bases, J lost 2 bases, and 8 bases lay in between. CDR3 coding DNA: TGCGCCAGCAGGGACAGCCCTGGAAACACCATATATTTT. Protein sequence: CASRDSPGNTIYF.

CDR3 region: CASKLWRGDNYGYTF. The CDR3 nucleotides are TGTGCCAGCAAATTATGGAGGGGGGACAATTATGGCTACACCTTC. The chain combines TRBV12-3 or TRBV12-4 with TRBJ1-2; tentatively, D is TRBD1 (6 bases). V gave up 7 bases and J gave up 5 bases, with 20 bases separating them. The CDR3 has 15 residues.

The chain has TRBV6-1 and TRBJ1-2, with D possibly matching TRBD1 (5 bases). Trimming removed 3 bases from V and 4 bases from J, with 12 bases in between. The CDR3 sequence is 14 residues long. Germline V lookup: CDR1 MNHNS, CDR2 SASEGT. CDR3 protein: CASSEIGVFYGYTF. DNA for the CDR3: TGTGCCAGCAGTGAGATAGGGGTTTTCTATGGCTACACCTTC.

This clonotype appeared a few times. The CDR3 nucleotides are TGTGCCAGCAGTATACAGGCGACCTCTGGAAACACCATATATTTT. The encoded protein is CASSIQATSGNTIYF. The rearrangement joins TRBV27 to TRBJ1-3, with D maybe TRBD1 (5 bases). The germline V and J ends were trimmed by 5 bases and 0 bases, with 11 bases remaining between them. The CDR3 covers 15 residues. CDR1 MNHEY and CDR2 SMNVEV come from the germline V gene (reference sequence).

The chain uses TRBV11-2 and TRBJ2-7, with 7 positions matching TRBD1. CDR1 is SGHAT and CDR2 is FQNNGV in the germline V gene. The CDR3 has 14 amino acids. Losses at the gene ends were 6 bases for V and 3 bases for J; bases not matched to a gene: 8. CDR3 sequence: CASSLTGSVYEQYF. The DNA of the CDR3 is TGTGCCAGCAGTCTGACAGGGAGCGTCTACGAGCAGTACTTC.

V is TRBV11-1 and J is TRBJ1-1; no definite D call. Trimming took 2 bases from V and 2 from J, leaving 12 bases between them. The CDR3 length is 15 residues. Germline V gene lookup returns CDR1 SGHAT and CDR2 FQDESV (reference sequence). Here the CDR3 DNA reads TGTGCCAGCAGCTTATTGGAGGTACCTAACACTGAAGCTTTCTTT. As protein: CASSLLEVPNTEAFF.

The CDR3 bases are TGTGCCAGCAGTTTAAATGTGGCTAGGTCTAACACTGAAGCTTTCTTT. Translated, it gives CASSLNVARSNTEAFF. V usage is TRBV12-3 or TRBV12-4 and J usage is TRBJ1-1; D is ambiguous. Trimming pared 2 bases from V and 2 bases from J, leaving 15 bases between. The CDR3 loop spans 16 amino acids.

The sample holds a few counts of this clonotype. The CDR3 DNA is TGTGCCAGCCGGACTAGCGGGGGGCACCGGGAGCTGTTTTTT. Its protein product is CASRTSGGHRELFF. The V and J genes are TRBV6-2 or TRBV6-3 and TRBJ2-2; 14 nucleotides line up with TRBD2. CDR3 size: 14 residues. CDR1 MNHEY and CDR2 SVGEGT come from the germline V gene. With 8 bases clipped from V and 9 bases from J, the junction kept 5 bases outside the gene matches.

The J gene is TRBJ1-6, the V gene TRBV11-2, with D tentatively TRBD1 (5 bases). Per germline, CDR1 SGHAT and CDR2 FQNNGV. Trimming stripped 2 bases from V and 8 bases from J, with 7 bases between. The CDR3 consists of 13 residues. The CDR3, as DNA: TGTGCCAGCAGCTTATTGACAGATTCACCCCTCCACTTT. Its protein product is CASSLLTDSPLHF.

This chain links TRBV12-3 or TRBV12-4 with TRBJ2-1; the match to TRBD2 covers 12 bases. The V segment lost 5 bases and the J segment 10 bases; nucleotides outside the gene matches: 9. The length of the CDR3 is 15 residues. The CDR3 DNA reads TGTGCCAGCAGTCCCGGGACTAGCGGGCCAGGGGAGCAGTTCTTC. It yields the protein CASSPGTSGPGEQFF.

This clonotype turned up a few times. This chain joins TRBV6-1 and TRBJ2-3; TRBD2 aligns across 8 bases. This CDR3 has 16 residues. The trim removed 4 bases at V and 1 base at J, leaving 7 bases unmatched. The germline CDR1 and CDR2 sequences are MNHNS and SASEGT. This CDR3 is CASSAGAGRGTDTQYF. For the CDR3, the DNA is TGTGCCAGCAGTGCTGGGGCCGGGAGGGGCACAGATACGCAGTATTTT.

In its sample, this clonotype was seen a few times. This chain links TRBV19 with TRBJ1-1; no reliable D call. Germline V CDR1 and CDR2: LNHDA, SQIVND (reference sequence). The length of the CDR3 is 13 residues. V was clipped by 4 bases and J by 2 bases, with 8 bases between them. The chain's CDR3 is CASSTQKNTEAFF. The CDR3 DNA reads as TGTGCCAGTAGTACGCAGAAAAACACTGAAGCTTTCTTT. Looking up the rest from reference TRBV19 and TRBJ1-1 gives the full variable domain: DGGITQSPKYLFRKEGQNVTLSCEQNLNHDAMYWYRQDPGQGLRLIYYSQIVNDFQKGDIAEGYSVSREKKESFPLTVTSAQKNPTAFYLCASSTQKNTEAFFGQGTRLTVV.

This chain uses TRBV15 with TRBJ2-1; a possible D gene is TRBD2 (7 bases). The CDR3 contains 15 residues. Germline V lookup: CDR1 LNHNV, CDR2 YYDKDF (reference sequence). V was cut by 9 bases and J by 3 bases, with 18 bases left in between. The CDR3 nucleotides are TGTGCCACGCCTCCTCGGGGGGCCTTCTACAATGAGCAGTTCTTC. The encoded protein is CATPPRGAFYNEQFF.

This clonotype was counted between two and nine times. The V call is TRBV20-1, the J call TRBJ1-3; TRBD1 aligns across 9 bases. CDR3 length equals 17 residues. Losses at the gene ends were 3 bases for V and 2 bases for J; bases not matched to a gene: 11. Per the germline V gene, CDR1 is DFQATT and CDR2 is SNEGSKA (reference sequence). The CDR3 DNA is TGCAGTGCTAGCGACGAGGCCGGGACAGGGACTGGAAACACCATATATTTT. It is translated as CSASDEAGTGTGNTIYF.

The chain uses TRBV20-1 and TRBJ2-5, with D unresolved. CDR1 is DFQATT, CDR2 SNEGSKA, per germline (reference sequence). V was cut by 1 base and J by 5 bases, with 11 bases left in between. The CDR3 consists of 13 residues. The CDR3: CSARAGFEETQYF. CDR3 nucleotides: TGCAGTGCTAGAGCCGGGTTCGAGGAGACCCAGTACTTC.

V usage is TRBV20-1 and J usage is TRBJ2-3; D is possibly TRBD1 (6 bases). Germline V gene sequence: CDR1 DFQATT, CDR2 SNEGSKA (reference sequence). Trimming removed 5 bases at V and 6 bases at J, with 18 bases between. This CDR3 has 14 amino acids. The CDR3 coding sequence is TGCAGTGCTGAGGGGGACGGTTCGGTTGATACGCAGTATTTT. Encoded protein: CSAEGDGSVDTQYF.

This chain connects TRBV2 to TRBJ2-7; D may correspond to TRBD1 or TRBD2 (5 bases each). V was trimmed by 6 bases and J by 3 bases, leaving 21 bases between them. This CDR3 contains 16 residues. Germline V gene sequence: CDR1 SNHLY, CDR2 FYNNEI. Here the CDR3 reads CASSVDTGTGSYEQYF. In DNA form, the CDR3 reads TGTGCCAGCAGCGTAGATACCGGGACGGGGAGCTACGAGCAGTACTTC.

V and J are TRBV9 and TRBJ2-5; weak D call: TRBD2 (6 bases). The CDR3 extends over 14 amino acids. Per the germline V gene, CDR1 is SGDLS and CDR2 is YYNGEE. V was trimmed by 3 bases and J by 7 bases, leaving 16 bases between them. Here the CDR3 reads CASSALATRGTQYF. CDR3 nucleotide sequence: TGTGCCAGCAGCGCCCTAGCGACTCGAGGGACCCAGTACTTC.